The 32 T cell receptor beta chains in this list originate from one sample, sequenced in a study of T cell changes during pregnancy in multiple sclerosis. The data were produced by immunoSEQ multiplex PCR, yet TCRdb's version contains in-frame clones alone and is incomplete. This table holds tens of thousands of clones, roughly 89% found once. Here the sequenced sample was CD4+ T cells from peripheral blood mononuclear cells, taken in the third trimester of pregnancy. The receptors stem from a female donor in good health, enrolled as a control in a pregnancy study.

This clone was seen only once. V gene TRBV10-3 combines with J gene TRBJ2-3; the match to TRBD2 covers 7 bases. V lost 4 bases, J lost 6 bases, and 4 bases stayed unmatched. Germline CDR1 ENHRY, CDR2 SYGVKD. CDR3 length equals 13 residues. The CDR3 DNA sequence: TGTGCCATCAGTGGAGCGGGGCTCGATACGCAGTATTTT. Protein sequence: CAISGAGLDTQYF.

The chain joins TRBV7-6 to TRBJ1-6; 9 bases line up with TRBD1. Germline CDR1 SGHVS, CDR2 FNYEAQ. CDR3 length: 16 amino acids. V was clipped by 1 base and J by 8 bases; unmatched bases: 6. CDR3: CASSLGRGQGHSPLHF. CDR3 nucleotide sequence: TGTGCCAGCAGCTTAGGCCGGGGACAGGGTCATTCACCCCTCCACTTT.

This clone was detected once. The chain combines TRBV2 with TRBJ1-3; D gene ambiguous. The CDR3 is made up of 15 amino acids. From germline, CDR1 is SNHLY and CDR2 FYNNEI. V was clipped by 3 bases and J by 0 bases, with 9 bases between them. The CDR3 nucleotides are TGTGCCAGCAGTGAGACACTAGACTCTGGAAACACCATATATTTT. Protein: CASSETLDSGNTIYF.

The chain couples TRBV5-8 to TRBJ2-7; 8 bases map to TRBD1. The germline V gene encodes CDR1 SGHTS and CDR2 YDEGEE. The trim removed 4 bases at V and 2 bases at J, leaving 5 bases unmatched. The CDR3 has 14 amino acids. CDR3 protein: CASSPRDRTYEQYF. CDR3 sequence (DNA): TGTGCCAGCAGCCCACGGGACAGGACCTACGAGCAGTACTTC.

This chain joins TRBV6-5 and TRBJ1-1, with D hard to call. Per germline, CDR1 MNHEY and CDR2 SVGAGI. The CDR3 has 14 amino acids. V dropped 2 bases and J dropped 0 bases, with 7 bases sitting between them. For the CDR3, the DNA is TGTGCCAGCAGTTACGGGCAAGTGAACACTGAAGCTTTCTTT. Protein sequence: CASSYGQVNTEAFF.

This clone was picked up one time. The chain carries TRBV25-1 and TRBJ1-1; D possibly corresponds to TRBD1 (6 bases). The CDR3 extends over 11 amino acids. The germline V gene encodes CDR1 MGHDK and CDR2 SYGVNS. The V gene lost 2 bases and the J gene lost 9 bases, with 7 bases spanning the gap. CDR3 sequence reads: CASSERGKAFF. The DNA of the CDR3 is TGTGCCAGCAGTGAAAGGGGGAAAGCTTTCTTT.

The chain recombines TRBV5-8 with TRBJ2-6; D is ambiguous. The V gene's germline CDR1 is SGHTS and CDR2 YDEGEE. CDR3 length equals 15 residues. V gave up 0 bases and J gave up 3 bases, with 7 bases separating them. CDR3: CASSLVSGGANVLTF. DNA for the CDR3: TGTGCCAGCAGCTTGGTATCGGGTGGGGCCAACGTCCTGACTTTC.

The rearrangement uses TRBV7-2 and TRBJ2-7; TRBD1 agrees at 8 bases. The CDR3 has 17 residues. The junction had 13 bases not matched to a gene; V was cut back by 1 base and J by 5 bases. Germline lookup yields CDR1 SGHTA and CDR2 FQGNSA. CDR3 loop: CASSLGSPLAGGHEQYF. In DNA, the CDR3 is TGTGCCAGCAGCTTAGGATCCCCGTTGGCAGGGGGCCACGAGCAGTACTTC.

The V gene is TRBV27, the J gene TRBJ2-5; a weak D match, TRBD1 (5 bases). Germline values: CDR1 MNHEY, CDR2 SMNVEV (reference sequence). The germline V and J ends were trimmed by 6 bases and 9 bases, with 20 bases remaining between them. The CDR3 contains 14 residues. The CDR3 is CASRRSAGPQAQYF. Written as DNA, the CDR3 is TGTGCCAGCAGGAGAAGTGCCGGGCCACAGGCCCAGTACTTC.

The rearrangement links TRBV6-5 to TRBJ1-5; tentative D call: TRBD1 (6 bases). There are 14 residues in the CDR3. V lost 2 bases, J lost 1 base, and 6 bases lay in between. The V gene's germline CDR1 is MNHEY and CDR2 SVGAGI. DNA of the CDR3: TGTGCCAGCAGTTACGACAGGAGCAATCAGCCCCAGCATTTT. Encoded protein: CASSYDRSNQPQHF.

The V call is TRBV30, the J call TRBJ1-2; no firm D call. V was clipped by 5 bases and J by 1 base, with 8 bases between them. Germline CDR1 and CDR2: GTSNPN and SVGIG (reference sequence). CDR3 length: 12 residues. The CDR3 reads CAWGRDNYGYTF. As DNA, the CDR3 is TGTGCCTGGGGGCGGGATAACTATGGCTACACCTTC.

This clone was detected once. This chain uses TRBV27 with TRBJ2-3; D gene ambiguous. V was cut by 3 bases and J by 4 bases, with 11 bases left in between. The CDR3 runs 14 residues. The germline CDR1 and CDR2 sequences are MNHEY and SMNVEV (reference sequence). CDR3 bases: TGTGCCAGCAGTTTCGGTACCCCCGCAGATACGCAGTATTTT. Encoded protein: CASSFGTPADTQYF.

The chain is built from TRBV5-1 and TRBJ1-1; tentative D call: TRBD1 (6 bases). The CDR3 is 14 residues long. Trimming shortened V by 0 bases and J by 6 bases, and 12 bases separated the two germline ends. Per germline, CDR1 SGHRS and CDR2 YFSETQ. CDR3 nucleotide sequence: TGCGCCAGCAGCTTGGTGAAGGGGGGGTCTGAAGCTTTCTTT. Translating gives CASSLVKGGSEAFF. Full variable domain (missing parts from reference TRBV5-1 and TRBJ1-1): KAGVTQTPRYLIKTRGQQVTLSCSPISGHRSVSWYQQTPGQGLQFLFEYFSETQRNKGNFPGRFSGRQFSNSRSEMNVSTLELGDSALYLCASSLVKGGSEAFFGQGTRLTVV.

The genes are TRBV19 and TRBJ2-5; 13 bases are a match to TRBD2. The CDR3 sequence is 14 residues long. J gave up 5 bases and V 8 bases, and 5 bases lay outside the gene matches. CDR1 and CDR2 (germline): LNHDA, SQIVND (reference sequence). For the CDR3, the DNA is TGTGCCAGTGGACTAGCGGGAGCCCGGGAGACCCAGTACTTC. This translates into CASGLAGARETQYF. The variable domain in full, completed from reference TRBV19 and TRBJ2-5, reads DGGITQSPKYLFRKEGQNVTLSCEQNLNHDAMYWYRQDPGQGLRLIYYSQIVNDFQKGDIAEGYSVSREKKESFPLTVTSAQKNPTAFYLCASGLAGARETQYFGPGTRLLVL.

The chain carries TRBV19 and TRBJ1-5; D is perhaps TRBD1 (5 bases). The length of the CDR3 is 15 residues. V was cut by 0 bases and J by 4 bases, with 10 bases left in between. Germline loops: CDR1 LNHDA, CDR2 SQIVND (reference sequence). CDR3 amino acids: CASSIDQAGNQPQHF. As DNA, the CDR3 is TGTGCCAGTAGTATAGATCAGGCAGGGAATCAGCCCCAGCATTTT. Looking up the rest from reference TRBV19 and TRBJ1-5 gives the full variable domain: DGGITQSPKYLFRKEGQNVTLSCEQNLNHDAMYWYRQDPGQGLRLIYYSQIVNDFQKGDIAEGYSVSREKKESFPLTVTSAQKNPTAFYLCASSIDQAGNQPQHFGDGTRLSIL.

This clone was observed a few times. V and J are TRBV6-5 and TRBJ2-2; possible D gene TRBD2, 5 bases. Germline CDR1 and CDR2: MNHEY and SVGAGI. V was cut by 6 bases and J by 5 bases, with 10 bases left in between. This CDR3 has 13 residues. CDR3 sequence reads: CASRVRGTGELFF. The CDR3 nucleotides are TGTGCCAGCAGGGTCCGAGGGACCGGGGAGCTGTTTTTT.

The J gene is TRBJ1-2, the V gene TRBV19; the D gene is possibly TRBD1 (5 bases). The germline V and J ends were trimmed by 3 bases and 4 bases, with 15 bases remaining between them. Germline CDR1 and CDR2: LNHDA and SQIVND (reference sequence). CDR3 length: 15 amino acids. The CDR3 DNA reads as TGTGCCAGTAGTATCCGGGGGACCGCTACCTATGGCTACACCTTC. It specifies CASSIRGTATYGYTF.

The chain couples TRBV5-1 to TRBJ1-2; D might be TRBD1 (5 bases). The germline V gene encodes CDR1 SGHRS and CDR2 YFSETQ. The CDR3 has 14 residues. V was trimmed by 0 bases and J by 4 bases, leaving 10 bases between them. The CDR3 DNA reads TGCGCCAGCAGCTTGGAAGGGGTTTCCTATGGCTACACCTTC. It specifies CASSLEGVSYGYTF.

The chain has TRBV19 and TRBJ2-5; 12 nucleotides line up with TRBD2. Germline-derived CDR1 and CDR2 are LNHDA and SQIVND (reference sequence). V gave up 6 bases and J gave up 5 bases; unmatched junction bases: 10. CDR3 length equals 16 residues. CDR3 region: CASSLRLAGAPETQYF. CDR3 nucleotide sequence: TGTGCCAGTAGCCTTCGACTAGCGGGGGCCCCGGAGACCCAGTACTTC.

The chain recombines TRBV19 with TRBJ1-6; weak D call: TRBD1 (5 bases). The CDR3 is 13 residues long. Trimming took off 6 bases at V and 6 bases at J, with 9 bases between the two ends. Germline V gene lookup returns CDR1 LNHDA and CDR2 SQIVND (reference sequence). The CDR3 region has the DNA TGTGCCAGTAGGGGGGACTTTAATTCACCCCTCCACTTT. It codes for CASRGDFNSPLHF.

As regards this clone: The conserved final phenylalanine or tryptophan is absent from the CDR3, which likely points to a read error. The chain employs TRBV5-6 and TRBJ1-2; TRBD1 aligns across 9 bases. Trimming at V came to 2 bases and at J to 2 bases, leaving 4 bases not matched to a gene. Germline assignment: CDR1 SGHDT and CDR2 YYEEEE. The CDR3 runs 15 residues. CDR3 DNA: TGTGCCAGCAGCTTAAGGGACAGGGAAAACTATGGCTACACCTCC. As protein: CASSLRDRENYGYTS.

The chain couples TRBV4-3 to TRBJ2-3; TRBD2 aligns across 11 bases. Germline V CDR1 and CDR2: LGHNA, YSLEER. The length of the CDR3 is 20 residues. V was clipped by 4 bases and J by 0 bases; unmatched bases: 15. CDR3 region: CASSLRGLLAGETSTDTQYF. As DNA, the CDR3 is TGCGCCAGCAGCCTTAGAGGACTACTAGCGGGGGAAACTAGCACAGATACGCAGTATTTT.

This clone was detected once. The chain has TRBV7-8 and TRBJ1-2; 7 nucleotides agree with TRBD1. Germline trimming cut 5 bases from V and 8 bases from J; bases unmatched to any gene: 14. CDR1 is SGHVS, CDR2 FQNEAQ, per germline. This CDR3 is 15 amino acids long. The CDR3 DNA reads as TGTGCCAGCAGCCGAACGCGGGACAGACGAAGCGGCTACACCTTC. Its translation is CASSRTRDRRSGYTF.

The gene calls are TRBV4-3 and TRBJ1-4, with D uncertain. V was pared by 0 bases and J by 2 bases, with 7 bases between. CDR3 size: 15 residues. Per germline, CDR1 LGHNA and CDR2 YSLEER. The CDR3 spells CASSQEWATNEKLFF. For the CDR3, the DNA is TGCGCCAGCAGCCAAGAGTGGGCGACTAATGAAAAACTGTTTTTT.

The rearrangement uses TRBV6-6 and TRBJ1-5; 7 bases line up with TRBD1. The CDR3 has 16 residues. Trimming at V came to 0 bases and at J to 5 bases, leaving 7 bases not matched to a gene. Germline V gene sequence: CDR1 MNHNY, CDR2 SVGAGI (reference sequence). CDR3 region: CASSYSPGQSYQPQHF. The CDR3 coding sequence is TGTGCCAGCAGTTACTCACCGGGACAGTCCTATCAGCCCCAGCATTTT.

The rearrangement uses TRBV6-1 and TRBJ2-5; 9 bases are shared with TRBD2. Germline V gives CDR1 MNHNS, CDR2 SASEGT. V trimming: 2 bases; J trimming: 5 bases; junction bases outside the gene matches: 12. There are 17 residues in the CDR3. The CDR3 bases are TGTGCCAGCAGTGAATTTCCCTTTAGCGGGAGTGGGGAGACCCAGTACTTC. Its protein product is CASSEFPFSGSGETQYF.

This clone was detected once. The chain is built from TRBV27 and TRBJ2-2; TRBD1 matches at 8 bases. The V gene end was trimmed by 1 base and the J gene end by 3 bases; junction bases not matched to a gene: 7. The CDR3 spans 17 residues. Per germline, CDR1 MNHEY and CDR2 SMNVEV (reference sequence). As DNA, the CDR3 is TGTGCCAGCAGTTTATTTAGGGACAGGAAGGACACCGGGGAGCTGTTTTTT. Its translation is CASSLFRDRKDTGELFF.

This clone was detected once. The CDR3 sequence is CASGRTGSEAFF. As DNA, the CDR3 is TGCGCCAGCGGCAGGACAGGCTCTGAAGCTTTCTTT. This sequence joins TRBV10-2 and TRBJ1-1; 7 positions agree with TRBD1. Losses at the gene ends were 8 bases for V and 6 bases for J; bases not matched to a gene: 6. Germline CDR1 WSHSY, CDR2 SAAADI. CDR3 length equals 12 residues.

This clone was seen a few times. The chain links TRBV29-1 to TRBJ1-1, with D maybe TRBD1 (6 bases). The germline V gene encodes CDR1 SQVTM and CDR2 ANQGSEA. With 6 bases removed from V and 1 base from J, the gap between germline ends came to 12 bases. This CDR3 region has 13 residues. The CDR3 DNA sequence: TGCAGCGTCCAGAGGACAGAGAACACTGAAGCTTTCTTT. Translation: CSVQRTENTEAFF. The full variable domain, in which reference TRBV29-1 and TRBJ1-1 provide the parts outside the CDR3, is SAVISQKPSRDICQRGTSLTIQCQVDSQVTMMFWYRQQPGQSLTLIATANQGSEATYESGFVIDKFPISRPNLTFSTLTVSNMSPEDSSIYLCSVQRTENTEAFFGQGTRLTVV.

The chain is built from TRBV6-1 and TRBJ2-7; 9 bases map to TRBD1. This CDR3 region has 13 residues. Germline V gene data show CDR1 as MNHNS and CDR2 as SASEGT. V lost 11 bases, J lost 2 bases, and 7 bases stayed unmatched. The CDR3 DNA reads TGTGCCGGGCGGGACAGGGTGACCTACGAGCAGTACTTC. Amino acid sequence: CAGRDRVTYEQYF.

The chain carries TRBV9 and TRBJ2-5; 15 nucleotides line up with TRBD2. Germline V gene lookup returns CDR1 SGDLS and CDR2 YYNGEE. This CDR3 has 17 amino acids. Trimming removed 4 bases from V and 5 bases from J; junction bases left unmatched: 9. The CDR3 DNA sequence: TGTGCCAGCAGCCCCGGGACTAGCGGGGGGCCCATCGAGACCCAGTACTTC. It specifies CASSPGTSGGPIETQYF. Filled out from reference TRBV9 and TRBJ2-5, the complete variable domain reads DSGVTQTPKHLITATGQRVTLRCSPRSGDLSVYWYQQSLDQGLQFLIQYYNGEERAKGNILERFSAQQFPDLHSELNLSSLELGDSALYFCASSPGTSGGPIETQYFGPGTRLLVL.

In its sample, this clone was seen once. CDR3 in amino acids: CSVSDRGGYGYTF. CDR3 bases: TGCAGCGTTTCGGACAGGGGGGGCTATGGCTACACCTTC. The rearrangement uses TRBV29-1 and TRBJ1-2, with 10 bases fitting TRBD1. The CDR3 is made up of 13 amino acids. Trimming at V came to 5 bases and at J to 4 bases, leaving 4 bases not matched to a gene. Per germline, CDR1 SQVTM and CDR2 ANQGSEA.